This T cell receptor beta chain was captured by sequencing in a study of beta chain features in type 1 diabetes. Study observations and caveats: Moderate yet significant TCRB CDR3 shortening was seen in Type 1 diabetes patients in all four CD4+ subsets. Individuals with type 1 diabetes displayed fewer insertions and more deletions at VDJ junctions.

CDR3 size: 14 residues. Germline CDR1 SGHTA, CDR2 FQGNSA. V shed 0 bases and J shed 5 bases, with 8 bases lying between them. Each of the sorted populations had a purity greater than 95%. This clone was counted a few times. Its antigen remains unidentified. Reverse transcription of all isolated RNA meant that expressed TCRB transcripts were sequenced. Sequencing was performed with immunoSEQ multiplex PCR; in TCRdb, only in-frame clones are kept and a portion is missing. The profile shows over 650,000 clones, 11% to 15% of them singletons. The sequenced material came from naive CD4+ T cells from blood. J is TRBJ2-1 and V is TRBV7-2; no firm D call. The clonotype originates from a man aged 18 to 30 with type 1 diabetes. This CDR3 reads CASSLASGNNEQFF. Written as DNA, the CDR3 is TGTGCCAGCAGCTTAGCGTCAGGAAACAATGAGCAGTTCTTC.